Shown below are 27 T cell receptor beta chains from a single sample sequenced in a study of blood T cell repertoires in COVID-19. The table came from immunoSEQ multiplex PCR; TCRdb's copy has only in-frame clones and leaves some out. The sample contains around 150,000 clones, about 85% of which appear only once. Material for sequencing was peripheral blood. Receptors originate from a woman aged 55-70 years with COVID-19, enrolled during active disease.

The V gene is TRBV6-4, the J gene TRBJ1-2; 9 nucleotides align to TRBD1. The CDR3 is 15 residues long. Germline V gene sequence: CDR1 MRHNA, CDR2 SNTAGT. V trimming: 5 bases; J trimming: 4 bases; junction bases outside the gene matches: 8. The DNA of the CDR3 is TGTGCCAGCAGTCCGGGACAGGGCTATAGCTATGGCTACACCTTC. Translated: CASSPGQGYSYGYTF.

This chain uses TRBV11-2 with TRBJ2-1, with D possibly TRBD1 on 5 matching bases. This CDR3 region has 17 residues. Looked up from germline, CDR1 is SGHAT and CDR2 is FQNNGV. Trimming cost V 0 bases and J 7 bases, with 19 bases left between them. CDR3 in DNA: TGTGCCAGCAGCTTAGATCCTCCCCAGGGCCCAAGGAATGAGCAGTTCTTC. Amino acids: CASSLDPPQGPRNEQFF. Full variable domain (outside the CDR3, taken from reference TRBV11-2 and TRBJ2-1): EAGVAQSPRYKIIEKRQSVAFWCNPISGHATLYWYQQILGQGPKLLIQFQNNGVVDDSQLPKDRFSAERLKGVDSTLKIQPAKLEDSAVYLCASSLDPPQGPRNEQFFGPGTRLTVL.

With respect to this clone: Compared with germline, one end of the junction differs, possibly owing to a read error. The chain recombines TRBV6-5 with TRBJ1-3; D is possibly TRBD1 (5 bases). Germline CDR1 is MNHEY and CDR2 is SVGAGI. The CDR3 has 14 amino acids. CDR3: CASRYSRAGNTIYF. The CDR3 DNA follows: TGTGCCAGCAGGTACTCCAGGGCCGGAAACACCATATATTTT.

In its sample, this clone was seen once. V is TRBV25-1 and J is TRBJ1-4, with D perhaps matching TRBD1 (6 bases). The V gene's germline CDR1 is MGHDK and CDR2 SYGVNS. This CDR3 spans 14 amino acids. V was cut by 4 bases and J by 1 base, with 7 bases left in between. The CDR3 sequence: CASSVQGTNEKLFF. The CDR3, as DNA: TGTGCCAGCAGTGTACAGGGAACTAATGAAAAACTGTTTTTT.

V and J are TRBV27 and TRBJ1-2; TRBD1 might be the D (6 bases). CDR3 length: 12 amino acids. Trimming cost V 5 bases and J 3 bases, with 7 bases left between them. The germline V gene encodes CDR1 MNHEY and CDR2 SMNVEV (reference sequence). The CDR3 coding sequence is TGTGCCAGCAGTAAGGGGGACTATGGCTACACCTTC. This codes for CASSKGDYGYTF.

The V and J genes are TRBV3-1 (or the pseudogene TRBV3-2) and TRBJ1-1; D is ambiguous. V lost 6 bases to trimming and J lost 1 base, with 9 bases between them. The CDR3 consists of 13 residues. The germline CDR1 and CDR2 sequences are LGHDT and YNNKEL (reference sequence). CDR3 DNA: TGTGCCAGCAGGAACGCAGGGAACACTGAAGCTTTCTTT. Translation: CASRNAGNTEAFF.

The J gene is TRBJ2-2, the V gene TRBV3-1 (or the pseudogene TRBV3-2); maybe TRBD1 (5 bases). The CDR3 totals 16 residues. V was pared by 1 base and J by 3 bases, with 12 bases between. CDR1 and CDR2 from the germline V gene are LGHDT and YNNKEL (reference sequence). CDR3 protein: CASSQAGLYHTGELFF. The CDR3 DNA reads as TGTGCCAGCAGCCAAGCAGGGCTATACCACACCGGGGAGCTGTTTTTT.

The rearrangement uses TRBV27 and TRBJ2-7, with 7 positions matching TRBD1. Germline CDR1 MNHEY, CDR2 SMNVEV (reference sequence). This CDR3 is 14 amino acids long. J was trimmed by 6 bases and V by 3 bases; bases with no gene match: 8. DNA of the CDR3: TGTGCCAGCAGTTTGCGACAGGGCGTATTCGAGCAGTACTTC. This translates into CASSLRQGVFEQYF.

This clone has just one count. The rearrangement uses TRBV5-1 and TRBJ2-1; TRBD1 agrees at 7 bases. V dropped 1 base and J dropped 5; count of bases not matched to a gene: 6. CDR1 SGHRS and CDR2 YFSETQ come from the germline V gene. The CDR3 covers 15 residues. CDR3 nucleotides: TGCGCCAGCAGCTTGACAGGGGTAACTCACAATGAGCAGTTCTTC. It yields the protein CASSLTGVTHNEQFF.

This rearrangement joins TRBV7-2 to TRBJ2-3; 7 nucleotides agree with TRBD2. There are 15 residues in the CDR3. CDR1 and CDR2 (germline): SGHTA, FQGNSA. The V and J ends lost 8 bases and 2 bases, in that order; junction bases with no gene match: 10. The CDR3 bases are TGTGCCAGCCAGAGCGGGATCCGTCTCACAGATACGCAGTATTTT. It specifies CASQSGIRLTDTQYF.

The chain has TRBV19 and TRBJ1-5; no clear D gene. The CDR3 extends over 15 amino acids. Trimming took 6 bases from V and 1 from J, leaving 13 bases between them. Looked up from germline, CDR1 is LNHDA and CDR2 is SQIVND (reference sequence). The CDR3 sequence: CASSPGYRSNQPQHF. In nucleotides, the CDR3 is TGTGCCAGTAGCCCGGGGTATAGGAGCAATCAGCCCCAGCATTTT.

This sequence joins TRBV18 and TRBJ1-1; 9 bases agree with TRBD1. Germline V gene lookup returns CDR1 KGHSH and CDR2 LQKENI. The CDR3 sequence is 16 residues long. V trimming: 0 bases; J trimming: 5 bases; junction bases outside the gene matches: 7. CDR3 in amino acids: CASSPPSGQGRTEAFF. CDR3 sequence (DNA): TGTGCCAGCTCACCACCATCAGGACAGGGGAGGACTGAAGCTTTCTTT.

V and J are TRBV30 and TRBJ1-1, with 8 bases that match TRBD1. From germline, CDR1 is GTSNPN and CDR2 SVGIG (reference sequence). After removal of 5 bases from V and 2 bases from J, the junction contained 4 bases not matched to a gene. This CDR3 contains 13 residues. CDR3 DNA: TGTGCCTGGGCGGGACAGGCCAACACTGAAGCTTTCTTT. This encodes CAWAGQANTEAFF.

The CDR3 sequence is CASRRQGHTEAFF. The DNA for the CDR3 is TGTGCCAGCAGGCGACAGGGACACACTGAAGCTTTCTTT. V usage is TRBV6-5 and J usage is TRBJ1-1; 7 bases fit TRBD1. Trimming took 6 bases from V and 3 from J; bases not matched to a gene: 4. In germline, CDR1 is MNHEY, CDR2 SVGAGI. This CDR3 contains 13 residues.

This clone was detected once. The chain couples TRBV29-1 to TRBJ2-5; 8 bases map to TRBD2. Germline lookup yields CDR1 SQVTM and CDR2 ANQGSEA. The CDR3 is 14 amino acids. V was clipped by 6 bases and J by 2 bases; unmatched bases: 8. This CDR3 reads CSVTHGGGQETQYF. DNA of the CDR3: TGCAGCGTCACCCACGGGGGGGGACAAGAGACCCAGTACTTC.

This chain uses TRBV12-3 or TRBV12-4 with TRBJ1-2; tentatively, D is TRBD1 (6 bases). Trimming removed 6 bases from V and 4 bases from J, with 9 bases in between. This CDR3 has 12 amino acids. This CDR3 is CASSRQAYGYTF. The CDR3 coding sequence is TGTGCCAGCAGCCGACAGGCCTATGGCTACACCTTC.

This clone was detected only once. The gene calls are TRBV12-3 or TRBV12-4 and TRBJ1-3, with D tentatively TRBD1 (5 bases). Trimming shortened V by 8 bases and J by 4 bases, and 12 bases separated the two germline ends. CDR3 length: 13 residues. CDR3 DNA: TGTGCCAGCCCTGACAGAAACGGAAACACCATATATTTT. Translating gives CASPDRNGNTIYF.

The chain has TRBV19 and TRBJ2-2, with 9 nucleotides matching TRBD2. Trimming at V came to 7 bases and at J to 6 bases, leaving 6 bases not matched to a gene. The CDR3 covers 14 residues. Germline CDR1 reads LNHDA; CDR2 reads SQIVND (reference sequence). DNA of the CDR3: TGTGCCAGTATGACTAGCGGAGGCGCCGGGGAGCTGTTTTTT. It codes for CASMTSGGAGELFF.

This chain links TRBV3-1 (or the pseudogene TRBV3-2) with TRBJ2-3; D is ambiguous. The V and J ends lost 4 bases and 3 bases respectively, with 14 bases between them. Germline loops: CDR1 LGHDT, CDR2 YNNKEL (reference sequence). The CDR3 contains 15 residues. CDR3 nucleotides: TGTGCCAGCAGCCCCGTTCCCCTTTTGACAGATACGCAGTATTTT. It specifies CASSPVPLLTDTQYF.

This chain uses TRBV10-3 with TRBJ1-1; tentatively, D is TRBD1 (5 bases). The ends were cut back, 2 bases at V and 7 bases at J, with 11 bases in the middle. The CDR3 spans 13 residues. CDR1 is ENHRY and CDR2 is SYGVKD in the germline V gene. Here the CDR3 reads CAISEARGDEAFF. DNA of the CDR3: TGTGCCATCAGTGAGGCAAGGGGCGATGAAGCTTTCTTT.

The J gene is TRBJ2-1, the V gene TRBV24-1; D remains ambiguous. CDR1 is KGHDR and CDR2 is SFDVKD in the germline V gene. The CDR3 is 13 residues long. The germline V and J ends were trimmed by 3 bases and 10 bases, with 12 bases remaining between them. The CDR3 is CATSDGSRSEQFF. In nucleotides, the CDR3 is TGTGCCACCAGTGATGGATCTAGGAGCGAGCAGTTCTTC.

V is TRBV6-6 and J is TRBJ2-7, with TRBD2 identical over 14 bases. The CDR3 runs 14 residues. Losses at the gene ends were 2 bases for V and 6 bases for J; bases not matched to a gene: 0. Germline V gene data show CDR1 as MNHNY and CDR2 as SVGAGI (reference sequence). CDR3 amino acids: CASSYGTSGGEQYF. The DNA for the CDR3 is TGTGCCAGCAGTTACGGGACTAGCGGGGGCGAGCAGTACTTC.

The rearrangement uses TRBV2 and TRBJ1-2; TRBD1 is a possible D gene (6 bases). Trimming cost V 8 bases and J 6 bases, with 19 bases left between them. CDR3 length: 14 amino acids. Germline loops: CDR1 SNHLY, CDR2 FYNNEI. CDR3: CASPSNRALNGYTF. CDR3 coding DNA: TGTGCCAGCCCGTCGAACAGGGCTCTGAATGGCTACACCTTC.

This clone was seen just once. The chain joins TRBV6-6 to TRBJ1-3, with D possibly being TRBD1 (5 bases). CDR3 length: 15 amino acids. The V gene lost 6 bases and the J gene lost 2 bases, with 14 bases spanning the gap. In germline, CDR1 is MNHNY, CDR2 SVGAGI (reference sequence). The CDR3 region is CASRSGFRTGNTIYF. The CDR3 DNA reads TGTGCCAGCAGATCAGGGTTTCGGACTGGAAACACCATATATTTT.

The chain couples TRBV19 to TRBJ2-1; TRBD1 matches at 9 bases. The CDR3 runs 15 residues. V gave up 3 bases and J gave up 10 bases; unmatched junction bases: 10. The germline gives CDR1 LNHDA, CDR2 SQIVND (reference sequence). CDR3 sequence (DNA): TGTGCCAGTAGTATTGCCGGACAGGGGAATAAAGAGCAGTTCTTC. It translates to CASSIAGQGNKEQFF. Variable domain in full (rest from reference TRBV19 and TRBJ2-1): DGGITQSPKYLFRKEGQNVTLSCEQNLNHDAMYWYRQDPGQGLRLIYYSQIVNDFQKGDIAEGYSVSREKKESFPLTVTSAQKNPTAFYLCASSIAGQGNKEQFFGPGTRLTVL.

V usage is TRBV5-1 and J usage is TRBJ2-1; 10 nucleotides line up with TRBD2. This CDR3 has 16 amino acids. J lost 3 bases, V lost 0 bases, and 3 bases had no gene match. The germline gives CDR1 SGHRS, CDR2 YFSETQ. The chain's CDR3 is CASSLAASGGYNEQFF. For the CDR3, the DNA is TGCGCCAGCAGCTTGGCTGCTAGCGGGGGCTACAATGAGCAGTTCTTC. The full variable domain, completed using reference TRBV5-1 and TRBJ2-1, is KAGVTQTPRYLIKTRGQQVTLSCSPISGHRSVSWYQQTPGQGLQFLFEYFSETQRNKGNFPGRFSGRQFSNSRSEMNVSTLELGDSALYLCASSLAASGGYNEQFFGPGTRLTVL.

V usage is TRBV4-1 and J usage is TRBJ2-7, with a weak D call TRBD2 (6 bases). The ends were cut back, 3 bases at V and 3 bases at J, with 6 bases in the middle. The germline V gene has CDR1 MGHRA and CDR2 YSYEKL. The CDR3 has 12 residues. The CDR3 region is CASSHSGYEQYF. The CDR3 DNA is TGCGCCAGCAGCCATAGCGGCTACGAGCAGTACTTC.